The 26 T cell receptor beta chains presented below share a single source sample, sequenced in a study of CD8 T cells in Susac syndrome. RNA amounts of roughly 0.5 to 1 ug underwent reverse transcription with random hexamers. TCRdb reprocessed the immunoSEQ multiplex PCR reads with MiXCR, giving one entry per CDR3 protein. The sample has about 150,000 distinct CDR3 sequences, nearly 97% seen once. The sample was CD8+ T cells from PBMCs. The receptors stem from a human donor with multiple sclerosis.

The chain recombines TRBV27 with TRBJ1-1; maybe TRBD1 (5 bases). Trimming removed 5 bases at V and 5 bases at J, with 12 bases between. The CDR3 spans 13 residues. CDR1 and CDR2 from the germline V gene are MNHEY and SMNVEV (reference sequence). The CDR3 reads CASSEGWGTEAFF. CDR3 DNA: TGTGCCAGCAGTGAGGGGTGGGGGACTGAAGCTTTCTTT.

CDR3 in amino acids: CASSPLARGLAGHYNEQFF. CDR3 nucleotides: TGTGCCAGCAGCCCCCTCGCGCGGGGACTAGCGGGGCACTACAATGAGCAGTTCTTC. The J gene is TRBJ2-1, the V gene TRBV9; the match to TRBD2 covers 13 bases. The CDR3 has 19 residues. With 4 bases clipped from V and 3 bases from J, the junction kept 13 bases outside the gene matches. Germline-derived CDR1 and CDR2 are SGDLS and YYNGEE.

The genes are TRBV29-1 and TRBJ1-1; D remains unclear. Germline CDR1 is SQVTM and CDR2 is ANQGSEA. V was shortened by 6 bases and J by 1 base, with 12 bases between the two germline ends. The CDR3 covers 13 residues. CDR3 DNA sequence: TGCAGCGTACCAAATGCGGGGAACACTGAAGCTTTCTTT. Amino acid sequence: CSVPNAGNTEAFF.

V and J are TRBV29-1 and TRBJ1-5; D may be TRBD1 (5 bases). V was shortened by 1 base and J by 5 bases, with 12 bases between the two germline ends. Germline V lookup: CDR1 SQVTM, CDR2 ANQGSEA. This CDR3 spans 14 amino acids. DNA of the CDR3: TGCAGCGTTGAAGTGGGGGGTCCCGATCAGCCCCAGCATTTT. Translating gives CSVEVGGPDQPQHF.

This rearrangement joins TRBV13 to TRBJ2-3, with 13 bases fitting TRBD2. Germline CDR1 reads PRHDT; CDR2 reads FYEKMQ (reference sequence). V was clipped by 5 bases and J by 2 bases; unmatched bases: 7. The CDR3 is 17 residues long. For the CDR3, the DNA is TGTGCCAGCAGCCTCCGACTAGCGGGGGGACCCACAGATACGCAGTATTTT. Translating it yields CASSLRLAGGPTDTQYF.

The DNA of the CDR3 is TGTGCCAGCAATACAGGGATTACTGAAGCTTTCTTT. This encodes CASNTGITEAFF. The rearrangement uses TRBV12-3 or TRBV12-4 and TRBJ1-1, with a tentative D call TRBD1 (6 bases). This CDR3 comprises 12 residues. Trimming shortened V by 7 bases and J by 5 bases, and 11 bases separated the two germline ends.

The sample holds one count of this clonotype. V usage is TRBV3-1 and J usage is TRBJ2-7, with D unresolved. The V end lost 1 base, the J end lost 3 bases, and 16 bases lay between the germline ends. The CDR3 spans 16 residues. Germline V gene lookup returns CDR1 LGHDT and CDR2 YNNKEL (reference sequence). CDR3 coding DNA: TGTGCCAGCAGCCAAGGAGCCGGTAGTGGAAGCTACGAGCAGTACGTC. Translating gives CASSQGAGSGSYEQYV.

This clonotype was seen just once. The chain combines TRBV20-1 with TRBJ2-3; 9 bases fit TRBD2. The ends lost 0 bases at V and 4 bases at J; junction bases unmatched: 8. This CDR3 comprises 16 residues. The V gene's germline CDR1 is DFQATT and CDR2 SNEGSKA (reference sequence). CDR3 coding DNA: TGCAGTGCTAGAGAGGGACTAGCTTTTGTATCAGATACGCAGTATTTT. Translated: CSAREGLAFVSDTQYF.

The V call is TRBV27, the J call TRBJ1-2, with D perhaps TRBD1 (5 bases). Germline V gene lookup returns CDR1 MNHEY and CDR2 SMNVEV (reference sequence). There are 15 residues in the CDR3. Trimming took 2 bases from V and 5 from J, leaving 15 bases between them. The CDR3 loop reads CASSLRQGGIYGYTF. The CDR3, as DNA: TGTGCCAGCAGTTTAAGGCAGGGAGGGATATATGGCTACACCTTC.

The rearrangement uses TRBV7-2 and TRBJ2-7; 8 nucleotides align to TRBD1. Per germline, CDR1 SGHTA and CDR2 FQGNSA. Losses at the gene ends were 3 bases for V and 4 bases for J; bases not matched to a gene: 5. The CDR3 length is 14 residues. This CDR3 is CASSFGQGGYEQYV. The CDR3 DNA sequence: TGTGCCAGCAGCTTCGGACAGGGCGGATACGAGCAGTACGTC.

The rearrangement links TRBV25-1 to TRBJ2-1, with D maybe TRBD2 (6 bases). The CDR3 totals 17 residues. V dropped 2 bases and J dropped 4 bases, with 18 bases sitting between them. The germline CDR1 and CDR2 sequences are MGHDK and SYGVNS. CDR3 loop: CASSEDRWRGEYNEQFF. In DNA form, the CDR3 reads TGTGCCAGCAGTGAAGATCGGTGGCGGGGAGAGTACAATGAGCAGTTCTTC.

The CDR3 nucleotides are TGCAGCGTTAACACAGGGGCCGTCTACGAGCAGTACTTC. This encodes CSVNTGAVYEQYF. This sequence joins TRBV29-1 and TRBJ2-7, with 7 positions matching TRBD1. V lost 5 bases and J lost 3; bases outside the gene matches: 7. This CDR3 contains 13 residues. Per germline, CDR1 SQVTM and CDR2 ANQGSEA.

The chain combines TRBV7-9 with TRBJ1-6; D not resolved. The CDR3 spans 14 residues. Looked up from germline, CDR1 is SEHNR and CDR2 is FQNEAQ (reference sequence). V was pared by 2 bases and J by 6 bases, with 8 bases between. Written as DNA, the CDR3 is TGTGCCAGCAGCTTACCATCTACTAATTCACCCCTCCACTTT. Protein product: CASSLPSTNSPLHF.

The V gene is TRBV2, the J gene TRBJ2-7; possibly TRBD2 for D (5 bases). V lost 4 bases to trimming and J lost 0 bases, with 7 bases between them. The CDR3 extends over 13 amino acids. The germline V gene encodes CDR1 SNHLY and CDR2 FYNNEI. CDR3 DNA sequence: TGTGCCAGCAGTGGGAGGACCTCCTACGAGCAGTACTTC. It specifies CASSGRTSYEQYF.

The chain joins TRBV7-3 to TRBJ2-7; D is uncertain. Trimming stripped 5 bases from V and 1 base from J, with 9 bases between. In germline, CDR1 is SGHTA, CDR2 FQGTGA. The CDR3 extends over 13 amino acids. In DNA, the CDR3 is TGTGCCAGCAGCCCGCTTGTATCCTACGAGCAGTACGTC. It codes for CASSPLVSYEQYV.

The rearrangement joins TRBV29-1 to TRBJ2-3, with a tentative D call TRBD1 (6 bases). Germline V lookup: CDR1 SQVTM, CDR2 ANQGSEA. The CDR3 totals 12 residues. Trimming cost V 7 bases and J 4 bases, with 12 bases left between them. The CDR3 region has the DNA TGCAGCGCCACCGGACAGTCAGATACGCAGTATTTT. This sequence encodes CSATGQSDTQYF.

The V gene is TRBV12-3 or TRBV12-4, the J gene TRBJ2-3, with TRBD1 identical over 11 bases. The CDR3 loop spans 15 amino acids. J lost 6 bases, V lost 6 bases, and 8 bases had no gene match. The CDR3 is CASSQGQGAADTQYF. The CDR3 coding sequence is TGTGCCAGCAGCCAAGGACAGGGGGCGGCGGATACGCAGTATTTT.

The sample holds one count of this clonotype. Written as DNA, the CDR3 is TGTGCCAGCAGCTTCTCAGGTTTTGGCGGGGAGCTGTTTTTT. Its protein is CASSFSGFGGELFF. The rearrangement uses TRBV5-6 and TRBJ2-2; no definite D call. Germline values: CDR1 SGHDT, CDR2 YYEEEE. V lost 2 bases to trimming and J lost 7 bases, with 12 bases between them. The CDR3 contains 14 residues.

The chain recombines TRBV20-1 with TRBJ1-2; D not resolved. V lost 2 bases to trimming and J lost 0 bases, with 10 bases between them. The CDR3 is 14 amino acids. Germline-derived CDR1 and CDR2 are DFQATT and SNEGSKA (reference sequence). CDR3 sequence: CSARPGQSNYGYTF. The CDR3 region has the DNA TGCAGTGCTAGACCGGGTCAATCTAACTATGGCTACACCTTC.

The gene calls are TRBV29-1 and TRBJ2-1; tentative D call: TRBD1 (6 bases). This CDR3 is 13 amino acids long. Germline CDR1 reads SQVTM; CDR2 reads ANQGSEA. Between the trimmed V and J ends, which lost 1 base and 8 bases, there was a span of 12 bases. The CDR3 loop reads CSVEGRTDYEQFF. CDR3 nucleotide sequence: TGCAGCGTTGAAGGGAGGACAGATTATGAGCAGTTCTTC.

The J gene is TRBJ2-1, the V gene TRBV12-3 or TRBV12-4; D remains unclear. V dropped 7 bases and J dropped 0 bases, with 13 bases sitting between them. CDR3 length: 15 amino acids. CDR3 sequence reads: CASTEPTRSYNEQFF. The CDR3 nucleotides read TGTGCCAGCACCGAGCCGACTCGCTCCTACAATGAGCAGTTCTTC.

This clonotype showed up just once. This chain connects TRBV5-4 to TRBJ2-6; D possibly corresponds to TRBD2 (6 bases). Germline V gene sequence: CDR1 SGHNT, CDR2 YYREEE (reference sequence). V gave up 4 bases and J gave up 7 bases, with 12 bases separating them. The CDR3 loop spans 14 amino acids. This chain's CDR3 is CASSPEGNANVLTF. CDR3 in DNA: TGTGCCAGCAGCCCGGAGGGCAACGCCAACGTCCTGACTTTC.

CDR3 loop: CASSLLAGDTYNEQFF. In nucleotides, the CDR3 is TGTGCCAGCAGCCTACTAGCGGGGGACACCTACAATGAGCAGTTCTTC. The chain couples TRBV3-1 to TRBJ2-1, with 11 bases aligning to TRBD2. The length of the CDR3 is 16 residues. Looked up from germline, CDR1 is LGHDT and CDR2 is YNNKEL (reference sequence). Trimming at V came to 4 bases and at J to 2 bases, leaving 4 bases not matched to a gene.

V and J are TRBV2 and TRBJ1-1; no clear D gene. The CDR3 spans 13 residues. Trimming removed 0 bases at V and 10 bases at J, with 12 bases between. Germline assignment: CDR1 SNHLY and CDR2 FYNNEI. The DNA for the CDR3 is TGTGCCAGCAGTGAAGCGCTTCTCTCGGGAGCTTTCTTT. Its translation: CASSEALLSGAFF. Full variable domain (outside the CDR3, taken from reference TRBV2 and TRBJ1-1): EPEVTQTPSHQVTQMGQEVILRCVPISNHLYFYWYRQILGQKVEFLVSFYNNEISEKSEIFDDQFSVERPDGSNFTLKIRSTKLEDSAMYFCASSEALLSGAFFGQGTRLTVV.

This chain connects TRBV12-5 to TRBJ2-7; a possible D gene is TRBD2 (6 bases). The V end was cut by 5 bases, the J end by 4 bases, with 9 bases between. The CDR3 loop spans 12 amino acids. Germline V gives CDR1 LGHNT, CDR2 FRNRAP. The CDR3 region is CASGPGEYEQYF. Here the CDR3 DNA reads TGTGCTAGTGGTCCGGGGGAGTACGAGCAGTACTTC.

CDR3 nucleotide sequence: TGTGCCAGCAGCCGGGACAGGGAAGGCTACACCTTC. Protein sequence: CASSRDREGYTF. This chain connects TRBV7-9 to TRBJ1-2; 9 bases fit TRBD1. The germline gives CDR1 SEHNR, CDR2 FQNEAQ (reference sequence). The CDR3 contains 12 residues. The ends lost 5 bases at V and 8 bases at J; junction bases unmatched: 3.